A single sample is the source of the 31 T cell receptor beta chains below, sequenced in a study of blood T cells in healthy people across ages. Through a sample-barcoded 5' primer and a J-beta primer mix, a second PCR was run for 7 to 11 cycles. One entry per CDR3 protein, called by TCRdb with MiXCR from the 5' RACE reads. The sample comprises about 1.7 million distinct CDR3 sequences, under 30% of which are singletons, and 7.7% rests with the top ten. The source material was blood. Receptor source: a woman younger than 45 in good health.

Details on this clonotype: Relative to the germline gene, one junction end is altered; a read error may explain this. The chain combines TRBV15 with TRBJ2-3, with 7 bases lining up with TRBD1. The CDR3 has 14 amino acids. Germline V CDR1 and CDR2: LNHNV, YYDKDF (reference sequence). The CDR3 DNA sequence: TGTGCCACCGGCAGGACAGGCGGCACAGATACGCAGTATTTT. Amino acids: CATGRTGGTDTQYF.

This clonotype was detected only a few times. This sequence joins TRBV4-1 and TRBJ1-1, with a tentative D call TRBD1 (5 bases). The CDR3 covers 17 residues. Trimming cost V 1 base and J 3 bases, with 18 bases left between them. Germline CDR1 and CDR2: MGHRA and YSYEKL. The CDR3 DNA follows: TGCGCCAGCAGCCAAGCCCAAGCGGGGGGAAGGTACACTGAAGCTTTCTTT. Translation gives CASSQAQAGGRYTEAFF.

This clonotype was observed a few times. The chain carries TRBV10-3 and TRBJ2-2; either TRBD1 or TRBD2 may fit D (6 bases each). This CDR3 is built from 15 residues. V lost 6 bases and J 6 bases, leaving 17 bases between the germline ends. Germline values: CDR1 ENHRY, CDR2 SYGVKD. CDR3 protein: CAIRQEGGISGELFF. In DNA, the CDR3 is TGTGCCATCAGGCAGGAGGGGGGAATCTCCGGGGAGCTGTTTTTT.

This clonotype was detected a few times. The chain couples TRBV11-1 to TRBJ2-3; D ambiguous. From germline, CDR1 is SGHAT and CDR2 FQDESV (reference sequence). The V and J ends lost 5 bases and 0 bases respectively, with 15 bases between them. The CDR3 has 16 residues. Here the CDR3 reads CASSPRRPRSTDTQYF. The DNA of the CDR3 is TGTGCCAGCAGCCCAAGACGACCCCGTAGCACAGATACGCAGTATTTT. Together with reference TRBV11-1 and TRBJ2-3, the CDR3 gives the full variable domain: EAEVAQSPRYKITEKSQAVAFWCDPISGHATLYWYRQILGQGPELLVQFQDESVVDDSQLPKDRFSAERLKGVDSTLKIQPAELGDSAMYLCASSPRRPRSTDTQYFGPGTRLTVL.

Ten or more counts support this clonotype. The J gene is TRBJ2-5, the V gene TRBV5-1, with TRBD1 identical over 7 bases. Per the germline V gene, CDR1 is SGHRS and CDR2 is YFSETQ. The CDR3 is made up of 14 amino acids. J lost 4 bases, V lost 0 bases, and 3 bases had no gene match. CDR3 amino acids: CASSLEGAGETQYF. In nucleotides, the CDR3 is TGCGCCAGCAGCTTGGAGGGGGCAGGAGAGACCCAGTACTTC. Combining the CDR3 with reference TRBV5-1 and TRBJ2-5 gives the whole variable domain KAGVTQTPRYLIKTRGQQVTLSCSPISGHRSVSWYQQTPGQGLQFLFEYFSETQRNKGNFPGRFSGRQFSNSRSEMNVSTLELGDSALYLCASSLEGAGETQYFGPGTRLLVL.

There are many counts of this clonotype. The chain recombines TRBV12-3 or TRBV12-4 with TRBJ2-7, with D unresolved. V was shortened by 1 base and J by 3 bases, with 10 bases between the two germline ends. The CDR3 sequence is 14 residues long. CDR3 sequence: CASSLGTVSYEQYF. Here the CDR3 DNA reads TGTGCCAGCAGTTTAGGGACGGTCAGCTACGAGCAGTACTTC.

This clonotype has a handful of counts. The CDR3 bases are TGTGCCAGCATCTTCAACCCTGCGGGTGAGAATGAGCAGTTCTTC. It is translated as CASIFNPAGENEQFF. The V gene is TRBV6-6, the J gene TRBJ2-1; D perhaps matches TRBD2 (5 bases). The V and J ends lost 7 bases and 7 bases respectively, with 20 bases between them. Germline CDR1 MNHNY, CDR2 SVGAGI (reference sequence). The CDR3 loop spans 15 amino acids.

The chain combines TRBV3-1 with TRBJ1-3; D uncertain. Germline CDR1 reads LGHDT; CDR2 reads YNNKEL (reference sequence). The CDR3 is made up of 14 amino acids. The V and J ends lost 2 bases and 0 bases respectively, with 5 bases between them. CDR3 loop: CASSQLSSGNTIYF. The DNA for the CDR3 is TGTGCCAGCAGCCAATTGAGCTCTGGAAACACCATATATTTT.

This clonotype came up once. The chain recombines TRBV10-2 with TRBJ1-1; possibly TRBD1 for D (6 bases). Germline CDR1 WSHSY, CDR2 SAAADI. The ends were cut back, 6 bases at V and 9 bases at J, with 17 bases in the middle. CDR3 length: 13 residues. CDR3 nucleotides: TGCGCCAGCAGGGGCACCGGGACACCAAAAGCTTTCTTT. It translates to CASRGTGTPKAFF.

This chain uses TRBV4-1 with TRBJ2-7, with D unresolved. V was trimmed by 0 bases and J by 7 bases, leaving 13 bases between them. Per germline, CDR1 MGHRA and CDR2 YSYEKL. The CDR3 is made up of 14 amino acids. CDR3 region: CASSQDSLYNEQYF. In nucleotides, the CDR3 is TGCGCCAGCAGCCAAGATTCCCTTTACAATGAGCAGTACTTC.

This clonotype turned up a few times. The V call is TRBV7-3, the J call TRBJ1-1; 8 nucleotides match TRBD1. CDR3 length equals 18 residues. Trimming removed 1 base from V and 5 bases from J; junction bases left unmatched: 15. Germline CDR1 SGHTA, CDR2 FQGTGA. CDR3 residues: CASSLNPMSRGRRTEAFF. The CDR3 nucleotides are TGTGCCAGCAGCTTAAACCCAATGTCCAGGGGGCGGAGGACTGAAGCTTTCTTT.

The chain carries TRBV3-1 and TRBJ1-2; TRBD1 matches 9 bases. The germline gives CDR1 LGHDT, CDR2 YNNKEL (reference sequence). This CDR3 comprises 16 residues. With V trimmed by 6 bases and J by 3 bases, 11 bases remained unmatched. In nucleotides, the CDR3 is TGTGCCAGCAGACCAAGAGGACAGGGGCGAGACTATGGCTACACCTTC. It yields the protein CASRPRGQGRDYGYTF.

This clonotype was counted at least ten times. V usage is TRBV7-2 and J usage is TRBJ2-1, with D possibly being TRBD1 or TRBD2 (7 bases each). The ends were cut back, 1 base at V and 3 bases at J, with 19 bases in the middle. The CDR3 spans 18 residues. The germline V gene has CDR1 SGHTA and CDR2 FQGNSA. The CDR3 sequence is CASSLGGTAGRLYNEQFF. The CDR3 coding sequence is TGTGCCAGCAGCTTAGGGGGGACAGCGGGAAGACTCTACAATGAGCAGTTCTTC. The full variable domain, completed using reference TRBV7-2 and TRBJ2-1, is GAGVSQSPSNKVTEKGKDVELRCDPISGHTALYWYRQSLGQGLEFLIYFQGNSAPDKSGLPSDRFSAERTGGSVSTLTIQRTQQEDSAVYLCASSLGGTAGRLYNEQFFGPGTRLTVL.

There are many counts of this clonotype. The gene calls are TRBV20-1 and TRBJ2-7, with D hard to call. Trimming removed 3 bases from V and 7 bases from J, with 7 bases in between. The CDR3 sequence is 10 residues long. Germline CDR1 is DFQATT and CDR2 is SNEGSKA (reference sequence). Here the CDR3 reads CSASEEEQYF. CDR3 coding DNA: TGCAGTGCTAGCGAGGAGGAGCAGTACTTC.

In its sample, this clonotype was seen a few times. The CDR3 protein is CASRHNSDRYTF. In DNA form, the CDR3 reads TGTGCCAGCAGGCATAACAGCGATCGCTACACCTTC. The chain uses TRBV6-5 and TRBJ1-2, with D hard to call. CDR1 and CDR2 from the germline V gene are MNHEY and SVGAGI. This CDR3 has 12 amino acids. V was clipped by 6 bases and J by 9 bases, with 14 bases between them.

This chain joins TRBV12-3 or TRBV12-4 and TRBJ2-6; possible D gene TRBD2, 5 bases. Trimming shortened V by 1 base and J by 0 bases, and 7 bases separated the two germline ends. The CDR3 extends over 16 amino acids. In DNA, the CDR3 is TGTGCCAGCAGTTTAGGGGAGAGCTCTGGGGCCAACGTCCTGACTTTC. This translates into CASSLGESSGANVLTF.

The V call is TRBV12-3 or TRBV12-4, the J call TRBJ2-1; D is uncertain. Trimming cost V 3 bases and J 13 bases, with 13 bases left between them. This CDR3 has 12 amino acids. CDR3 amino acids: CASSFRQETQFF. The CDR3 DNA sequence: TGTGCCAGCAGTTTCAGGCAAGAGACCCAGTTCTTC.

This clonotype was observed many times. The rearrangement uses TRBV29-1 and TRBJ2-7, with D perhaps given as TRBD1 or TRBD2 (5 bases each). From germline, CDR1 is SQVTM and CDR2 ANQGSEA. This CDR3 has 12 residues. V was cut by 5 bases and J by 1 base, with 9 bases left in between. The CDR3 DNA sequence: TGCAGCGTTCAAGGGGAGTCCTACGAGCAGTACTTC. Translated: CSVQGESYEQYF.

This clonotype was seen many times. The J gene is TRBJ2-7, the V gene TRBV12-3 or TRBV12-4; 9 nucleotides align to TRBD2. The CDR3 consists of 15 residues. V gave up 6 bases and J gave up 2 bases; unmatched junction bases: 8. The CDR3 sequence is CASSLGLAYPYEQYF. CDR3 sequence (DNA): TGTGCCAGCAGCCTTGGACTAGCGTACCCCTACGAGCAGTACTTC.

This sequence joins TRBV14 and TRBJ2-7; weak D call: TRBD2 (6 bases). The CDR3 runs 15 residues. The ends were cut back, 4 bases at V and 0 bases at J, with 13 bases in the middle. In germline, CDR1 is SGHDN, CDR2 FVKESK. CDR3 protein: CASSRGTFRSYEQYF. The DNA of the CDR3 is TGTGCCAGCAGCCGAGGGACTTTCCGCTCCTACGAGCAGTACTTC.

On this clonotype: A read error may produce the germline difference seen at one junction end. The chain recombines TRBV3-1 with TRBJ2-1; possible D gene TRBD2, 7 bases. Germline V gene lookup returns CDR1 LGHDT and CDR2 YNNKEL (reference sequence). The CDR3 consists of 16 residues. CDR3 sequence reads: CASSQDLRGGYNGQFF. In nucleotides, the CDR3 is TGTGCCAGCAGCCAAGATCTCAGGGGAGGGTACAATGGGCAGTTCTTC.

The CDR3, as DNA: TGTGCCAGCAGCCCAGAAGATCAGCGGGAGGGCCTCATCCACGAGCAGTACTTC. Translated, it gives CASSPEDQREGLIHEQYF. This chain links TRBV7-2 with TRBJ2-7, with 10 positions matching TRBD2. V trimming: 5 bases; J trimming: 5 bases; junction bases outside the gene matches: 18. The CDR3 extends over 18 amino acids. Germline V gives CDR1 SGHTA, CDR2 FQGNSA.

This clonotype showed up just a few times. A much larger clone lies one base from this, so it may be a read error. The genes are TRBV6-6 and TRBJ1-2; D ambiguous. Germline V CDR1 and CDR2: MNHNY, SVGAGI (reference sequence). This CDR3 has 13 residues. Trimming left V 5 bases short and J 4 bases short, with 11 bases between. The CDR3: CASSPAVSYGYTF. In nucleotides, the CDR3 is TGTGCCAGCAGTCCGGCGGTTAGCTATGGCTACACCTTC.

The chain combines TRBV2 with TRBJ2-7; D gene uncertain. Germline V gene data show CDR1 as SNHLY and CDR2 as FYNNEI. The ends were cut back, 5 bases at V and 0 bases at J, with 11 bases in the middle. The CDR3 is made up of 14 amino acids. The CDR3 DNA follows: TGTGCCAGCAGTATGGACCGTCGCTCCTACGAGCAGTACTTC. Residues: CASSMDRRSYEQYF.

This clonotype was found once. The CDR3 loop reads CASSQDLGGRTGCGYEQYF. The CDR3 DNA is TGCGCCAGCAGCCAAGATCTCGGGGGCCGGACAGGATGCGGCTACGAGCAGTACTTC. This chain links TRBV4-3 with TRBJ2-7; D possibly corresponds to TRBD1 (7 bases). CDR1 LGHNA and CDR2 YSLEER come from the germline V gene. With 0 bases removed from V and 3 bases from J, the gap between germline ends came to 24 bases. This CDR3 is 19 amino acids long.

This clonotype was counted only a few times. The rearrangement links TRBV20-1 to TRBJ2-1; 10 bases align to TRBD2. Germline CDR1 DFQATT, CDR2 SNEGSKA (reference sequence). Losses at the gene ends were 6 bases for V and 4 bases for J; bases not matched to a gene: 9. The CDR3 extends over 15 amino acids. CDR3 DNA: TGCAGTGCAAACACAGCGGGGGGGGATTACAATGAGCAGTTCTTC. It is translated as CSANTAGGDYNEQFF.

The rearrangement links TRBV5-1 to TRBJ2-5, with D perhaps matching TRBD2 (6 bases). Judging by the DNA end, TRBJ2-7 fits better; the J call may be wrong. The CDR3 runs 14 residues. Germline lookup yields CDR1 SGHRS and CDR2 YFSETQ. Written as DNA, the CDR3 is TGCGCCAGCTGGTCCGCGCGGGAAGACTACGAGCAGTACTTC. Translating it yields CASWSAREDYEQYF.

Comment on this clonotype: The junction does not match germline at one end; this may be a read error. The chain couples TRBV5-5 to TRBJ2-1; TRBD1 matches 7 bases. Germline values: CDR1 SGHKS, CDR2 YYEKEE (reference sequence). The CDR3 runs 17 residues. In DNA, the CDR3 is TGTGCCAGCGGCTTGGAGGAGAGGGGGACAGAGTACAATGAGCAGTTCTTC. This translates into CASGLEERGTEYNEQFF.

The chain combines TRBV6-5 with TRBJ1-3; 7 bases are a match to TRBD1. Germline trimming cut 6 bases from V and 2 bases from J; bases unmatched to any gene: 7. The CDR3 spans 15 residues. Per the germline V gene, CDR1 is MNHEY and CDR2 is SVGAGI. DNA of the CDR3: TGTGCCAGCAGGGTGGACAGGTTTCCTGGAAACACCATATATTTT. Its protein is CASRVDRFPGNTIYF.

About this clonotype itself: Mismatch with germline at one junction end may stem from a read error. The rearrangement joins TRBV24-1 to TRBJ2-5, with TRBD2 as a possible D gene (7 bases). Per the germline V gene, CDR1 is KGHDR and CDR2 is SFDVKD. The CDR3 loop spans 15 amino acids. The CDR3 sequence: CATGDGGGSSETQYF. CDR3 sequence (DNA): TGTGCCACCGGTGATGGGGGGGGCAGCTCAGAGACCCAGTACTTC.

This clonotype was seen only a few times. V and J are TRBV4-3 and TRBJ1-4, with a possible D match to TRBD1 (6 bases). The CDR3 is 17 residues long. CDR1 is LGHNA and CDR2 is YSLEER in the germline V gene. V lost 3 bases and J 7 bases, leaving 21 bases between the germline ends. The CDR3: CASSQEETARRGEKLFF. DNA of the CDR3: TGCGCCAGCAGCCAGGAGGAGACCGCCCGCAGGGGTGAAAAACTGTTTTTT.